Shown below are 11 T cell receptor beta chains from a single sample sequenced in a study of blood T cell repertoires in COVID-19. The table came from immunoSEQ multiplex PCR; TCRdb's copy has only in-frame clones and leaves some out. This sample has over 100,000 clones; 82% occur once, and the top ten carry about 4.5%. The material sequenced was peripheral blood. Source of these receptors: a woman aged 70-85 years with acute or convalescent COVID-19.

This clone has a single count. The chain employs TRBV7-2 and TRBJ2-7, with TRBD2 identical over 13 bases. The ends lost 0 bases at V and 2 bases at J; junction bases unmatched: 1. CDR1 is SGHTA and CDR2 is FQGNSA in the germline V gene. This CDR3 contains 16 residues. The DNA of the CDR3 is TGTGCCAGCAGCTTAGCCGGGACTAGCGGGGCCTACGAGCAGTACTTC. This translates into CASSLAGTSGAYEQYF.

V gene TRBV11-3 combines with J gene TRBJ1-2; D might be TRBD1 (5 bases). V gave up 0 bases and J gave up 7 bases, with 12 bases separating them. The CDR3 covers 14 residues. CDR1 is SGHNT, CDR2 YENEEA, per germline. The CDR3 spells CASSLDLEGLGYTF. In nucleotides, the CDR3 is TGTGCCAGCAGCTTAGATCTCGAGGGACTTGGCTACACCTTC.

The chain has TRBV2 and TRBJ1-5, with D perhaps TRBD1 (6 bases). The germline gives CDR1 SNHLY, CDR2 FYNNEI. The V end was cut by 5 bases, the J end by 2 bases, with 19 bases between. The CDR3 loop spans 17 amino acids. In DNA, the CDR3 is TGTGCCAGCAGTAGGGGGGGAGTTTCCCGGGGCAATCAGCCCCAGCATTTT. Protein: CASSRGGVSRGNQPQHF. The whole variable domain, filled in from reference TRBV2 and TRBJ1-5, reads EPEVTQTPSHQVTQMGQEVILRCVPISNHLYFYWYRQILGQKVEFLVSFYNNEISEKSEIFDDQFSVERPDGSNFTLKIRSTKLEDSAMYFCASSRGGVSRGNQPQHFGDGTRLSIL.

This clone was observed a handful of times. The gene calls are TRBV11-3 and TRBJ1-4; no reliable D call. CDR1 is SGHNT and CDR2 is YENEEA in the germline V gene. The CDR3 is 14 amino acids. V shed 4 bases and J shed 0 bases, with 6 bases lying between them. DNA of the CDR3: TGTGCCAGCAGCTCCAGATCAACTAATGAAAAACTGTTTTTT. Its translation is CASSSRSTNEKLFF.

Written as DNA, the CDR3 is TGTGCCAGTAGTATAACAGCGGGCCGCACAGATACGCAGTATTTT. Its translation is CASSITAGRTDTQYF. V and J are TRBV19 and TRBJ2-3, with a tentative D call TRBD2 (6 bases). The CDR3 loop spans 15 amino acids. V shed 2 bases and J shed 1 base, with 10 bases lying between them. Germline CDR1 and CDR2: LNHDA and SQIVND (reference sequence).

This clone was counted a few times. V gene TRBV18 combines with J gene TRBJ2-1; no clear D gene. The CDR3 extends over 12 amino acids. V lost 5 bases and J lost 9, with 11 bases in between. Germline V gene lookup returns CDR1 KGHSH and CDR2 LQKENI. CDR3 in DNA: TGTGCCAGCTCAGCTCCGTACGGTGAGCAGTTCTTC. It specifies CASSAPYGEQFF.

The rearrangement uses TRBV7-2 and TRBJ1-3; D remains ambiguous. Trimming shortened V by 3 bases and J by 2 bases, and 14 bases separated the two germline ends. CDR1 and CDR2 (germline): SGHTA, FQGNSA. The CDR3 consists of 16 residues. CDR3 DNA sequence: TGTGCCAGCAGCTTGACGGGAAACTGGGCTGGAAACACCATATATTTT. Amino acids: CASSLTGNWAGNTIYF. Full variable domain (remainder filled in from reference TRBV7-2 and TRBJ1-3): GAGVSQSPSNKVTEKGKDVELRCDPISGHTALYWYRQSLGQGLEFLIYFQGNSAPDKSGLPSDRFSAERTGGSVSTLTIQRTQQEDSAVYLCASSLTGNWAGNTIYFGEGSWLTVV.

This chain connects TRBV19 to TRBJ2-3; D remains ambiguous. Germline V gene sequence: CDR1 LNHDA, CDR2 SQIVND (reference sequence). The CDR3 is 13 amino acids. V was pared by 2 bases and J by 4 bases, with 7 bases between. CDR3 region: CASSIIRADTQYF. CDR3 in DNA: TGTGCCAGTAGTATAATCCGGGCAGATACGCAGTATTTT.

The chain is built from TRBV11-2 and TRBJ2-2; unclear D gene. In germline, CDR1 is SGHAT, CDR2 FQNNGV. Trimming left V 2 bases short and J 3 bases short, with 4 bases between. CDR3 length: 13 amino acids. DNA of the CDR3: TGTGCCAGCAGCTTAACATACACCGGGGAGCTGTTTTTT. Its protein product is CASSLTYTGELFF.

V and J are TRBV29-1 and TRBJ1-2; D gene unclear. Per the germline V gene, CDR1 is SQVTM and CDR2 is ANQGSEA. This CDR3 has 14 amino acids. V gave up 1 base and J gave up 8 bases, with 17 bases separating them. CDR3 region: CSVEGRGVTRGYTF. The CDR3 region has the DNA TGCAGCGTTGAAGGACGGGGTGTCACTCGCGGCTACACCTTC.

By frequency in the sample, this clone is medium-sized. The DNA for the CDR3 is TGTGCCAGCAGCCCAGGGGGGCTAACGCAGTATTTT. This gives the protein CASSPGGLTQYF. The chain employs TRBV7-9 and TRBJ2-3; D is possibly TRBD1 (7 bases). The length of the CDR3 is 12 residues. With 5 bases removed from V and 9 bases from J, the gap between germline ends came to 12 bases. Germline CDR1 and CDR2: SEHNR and FQNEAQ (reference sequence).